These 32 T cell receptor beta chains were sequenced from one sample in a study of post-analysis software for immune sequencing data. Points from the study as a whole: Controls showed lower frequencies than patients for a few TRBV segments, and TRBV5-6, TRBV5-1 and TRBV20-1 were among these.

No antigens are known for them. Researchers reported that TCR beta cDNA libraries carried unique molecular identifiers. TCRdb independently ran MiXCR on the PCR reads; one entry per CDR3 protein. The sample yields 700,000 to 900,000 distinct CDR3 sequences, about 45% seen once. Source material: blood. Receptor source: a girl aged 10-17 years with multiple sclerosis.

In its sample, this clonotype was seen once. The CDR3 loop reads CASSYSSAEAFF. CDR3 DNA: TGTGCCAGCAGTTACTCCTCAGCTGAAGCTTTCTTT. The V and J genes are TRBV6-2 or TRBV6-3 and TRBJ1-1; D remains ambiguous. Germline V gene data show CDR1 as MNHEY and CDR2 as SVGEGT. The CDR3 runs 12 residues. V gave up 0 bases and J gave up 6 bases, with 5 bases separating them.

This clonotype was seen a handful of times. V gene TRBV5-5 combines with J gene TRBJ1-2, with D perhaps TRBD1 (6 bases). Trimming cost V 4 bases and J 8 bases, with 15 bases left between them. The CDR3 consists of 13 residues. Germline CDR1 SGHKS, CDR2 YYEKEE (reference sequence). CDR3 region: CASSTGWGAGYTF. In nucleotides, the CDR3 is TGTGCCAGCAGCACGGGATGGGGGGCGGGCTACACCTTC.

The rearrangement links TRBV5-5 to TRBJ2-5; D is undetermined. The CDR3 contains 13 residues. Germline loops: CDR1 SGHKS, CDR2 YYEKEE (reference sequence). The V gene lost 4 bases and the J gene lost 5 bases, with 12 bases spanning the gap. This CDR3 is CASSPLATETQYF. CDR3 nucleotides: TGTGCCAGCAGCCCCTTGGCCACGGAGACCCAGTACTTC.

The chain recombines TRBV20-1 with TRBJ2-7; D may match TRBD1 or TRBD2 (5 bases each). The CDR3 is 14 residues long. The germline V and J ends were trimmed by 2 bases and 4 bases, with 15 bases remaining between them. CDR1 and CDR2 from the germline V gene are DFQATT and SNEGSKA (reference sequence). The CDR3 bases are TGCAGTGCTAGATCTAGCCAAGGGGTTTACGAGCAGTACTTC. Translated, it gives CSARSSQGVYEQYF.

For the CDR3, the DNA is TGTGCCAGCAGCATGGTTGAGGGTGAAGCTTTCTTT. It translates to CASSMVEGEAFF. The chain is built from TRBV6-5 and TRBJ1-1; D gene ambiguous. CDR3 length equals 12 residues. The germline CDR1 and CDR2 sequences are MNHEY and SVGAGI. The germline V and J ends were trimmed by 6 bases and 7 bases, with 12 bases remaining between them.

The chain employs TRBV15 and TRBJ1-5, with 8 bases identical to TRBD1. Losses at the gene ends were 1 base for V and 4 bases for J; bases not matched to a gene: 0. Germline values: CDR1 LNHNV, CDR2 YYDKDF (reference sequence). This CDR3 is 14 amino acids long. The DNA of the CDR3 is TGTGCCACCAGCAGAGGGACAGGGAATCAGCCCCAGCATTTT. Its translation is CATSRGTGNQPQHF.

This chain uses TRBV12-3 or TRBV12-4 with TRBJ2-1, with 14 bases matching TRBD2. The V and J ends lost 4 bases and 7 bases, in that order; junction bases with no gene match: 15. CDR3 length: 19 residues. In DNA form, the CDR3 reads TGTGCCAGCAGTTCGGGACTAGCGGGAGCGGGGAGGGGTGGAAATGAGCAGTTCTTC. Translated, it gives CASSSGLAGAGRGGNEQFF.

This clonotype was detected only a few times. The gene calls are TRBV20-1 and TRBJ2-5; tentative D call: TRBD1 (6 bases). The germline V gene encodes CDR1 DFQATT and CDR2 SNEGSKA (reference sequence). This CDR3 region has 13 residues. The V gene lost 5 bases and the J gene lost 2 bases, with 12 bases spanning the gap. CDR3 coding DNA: TGCAGTGCTTCACGAGGGGGACAAGAGACCCAGTACTTC. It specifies CSASRGGQETQYF.

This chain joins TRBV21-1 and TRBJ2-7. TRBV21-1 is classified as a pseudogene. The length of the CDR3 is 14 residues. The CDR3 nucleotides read TGTGCCAGCAGCGATCGCCGGTCCTCCTACGAGCAGTACTTC. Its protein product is CASSDRRSSYEQYF.

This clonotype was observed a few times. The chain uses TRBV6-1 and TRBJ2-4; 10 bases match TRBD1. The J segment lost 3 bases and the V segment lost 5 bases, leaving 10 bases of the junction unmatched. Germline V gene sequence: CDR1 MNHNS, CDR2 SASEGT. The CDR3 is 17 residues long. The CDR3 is CASSRMTGGIGKNIQYF. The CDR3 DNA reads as TGTGCCAGCAGTCGGATGACAGGGGGCATCGGCAAAAACATTCAGTACTTC.

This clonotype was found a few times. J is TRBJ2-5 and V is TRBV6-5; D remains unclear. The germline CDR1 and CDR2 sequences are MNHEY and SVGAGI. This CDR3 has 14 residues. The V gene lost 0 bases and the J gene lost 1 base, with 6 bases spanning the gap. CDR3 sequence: CASSYSRSQETQYF. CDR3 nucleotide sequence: TGTGCCAGCAGTTACTCGAGGTCCCAAGAGACCCAGTACTTC.

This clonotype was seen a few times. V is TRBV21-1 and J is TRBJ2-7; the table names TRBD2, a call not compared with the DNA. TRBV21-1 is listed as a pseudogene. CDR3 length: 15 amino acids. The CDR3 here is CASSTSRGRTYEQYF. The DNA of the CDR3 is TGTGCCAGCAGCACTAGTCGGGGGCGCACCTACGAGCAGTACTTC.

The CDR3 here is CASGSPHPEQFF. The CDR3 region has the DNA TGTGCTAGTGGTTCCCCCCATCCAGAGCAGTTCTTC. The rearrangement joins TRBV12-5 to TRBJ2-1; D is undetermined. The V end lost 4 bases, the J end lost 10 bases, and 11 bases lay between the germline ends. CDR1 and CDR2 from the germline V gene are LGHNT and FRNRAP. The CDR3 contains 12 residues.

The CDR3 DNA sequence: TGCAGTGCTACGGGCAGAAACTACGAGCAGTACTTC. Translated: CSATGRNYEQYF. The chain couples TRBV20-1 to TRBJ2-7, with unresolved D. The V gene's germline CDR1 is DFQATT and CDR2 SNEGSKA (reference sequence). V was cut by 4 bases and J by 3 bases, with 10 bases left in between. The CDR3 loop spans 12 amino acids.

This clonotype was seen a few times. The CDR3 region has the DNA TGCAGTGCTAGAGGTGCAGGGCCCTACGAGCAGTACTTC. Its protein is CSARGAGPYEQYF. The chain recombines TRBV20-1 with TRBJ2-7, with a tentative D call TRBD1 (5 bases). The CDR3 contains 13 residues. Germline V lookup: CDR1 DFQATT, CDR2 SNEGSKA (reference sequence). Deletions cut 1 base from V and 2 bases from J, with 9 bases between.

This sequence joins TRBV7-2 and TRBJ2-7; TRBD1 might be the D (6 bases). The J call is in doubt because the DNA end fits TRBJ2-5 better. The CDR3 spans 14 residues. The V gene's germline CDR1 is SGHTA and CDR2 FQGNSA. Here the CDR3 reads CASSLALRGETQYF. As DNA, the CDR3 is TGTGCCAGCAGCTTAGCGCTGAGGGGGGAGACCCAGTACTTC.

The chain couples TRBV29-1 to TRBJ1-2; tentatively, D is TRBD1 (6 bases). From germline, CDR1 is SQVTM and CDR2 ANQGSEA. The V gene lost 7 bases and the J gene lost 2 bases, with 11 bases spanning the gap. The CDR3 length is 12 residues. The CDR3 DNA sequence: TGCAGCGCCGAACAGGGCAACTATGGCTACACCTTC. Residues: CSAEQGNYGYTF. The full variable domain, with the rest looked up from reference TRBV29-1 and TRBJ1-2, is SAVISQKPSRDICQRGTSLTIQCQVDSQVTMMFWYRQQPGQSLTLIATANQGSEATYESGFVIDKFPISRPNLTFSTLTVSNMSPEDSSIYLCSAEQGNYGYTFGSGTRLTVV.

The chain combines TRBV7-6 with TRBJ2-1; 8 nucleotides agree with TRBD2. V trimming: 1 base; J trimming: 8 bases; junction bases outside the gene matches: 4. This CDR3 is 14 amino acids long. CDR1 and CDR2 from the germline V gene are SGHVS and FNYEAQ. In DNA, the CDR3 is TGTGCCAGCAGCTTAGACGGGAGGGCCTATGAGCAGTTCTTC. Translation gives CASSLDGRAYEQFF.

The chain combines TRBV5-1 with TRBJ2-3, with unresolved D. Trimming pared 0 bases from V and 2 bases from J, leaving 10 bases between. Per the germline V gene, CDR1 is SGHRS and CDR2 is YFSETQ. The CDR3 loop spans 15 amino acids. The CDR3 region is CASSLEQADTDTQYF. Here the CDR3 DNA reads TGCGCCAGCAGCTTGGAGCAGGCGGACACAGATACGCAGTATTTT.

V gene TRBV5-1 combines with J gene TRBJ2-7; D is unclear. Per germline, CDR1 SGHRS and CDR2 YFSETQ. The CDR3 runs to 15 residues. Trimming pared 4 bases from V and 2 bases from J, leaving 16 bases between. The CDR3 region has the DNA TGCGCCAGCAGCCCTCGGGCAGATCGCACCTACGAGCAGTACTTC. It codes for CASSPRADRTYEQYF.

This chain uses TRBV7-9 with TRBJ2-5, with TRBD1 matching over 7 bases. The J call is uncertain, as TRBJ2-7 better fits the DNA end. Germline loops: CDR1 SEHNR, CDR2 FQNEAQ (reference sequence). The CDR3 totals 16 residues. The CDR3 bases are TGTGCCAGCAGCTTCCAACAAGGACAGGTCTCCTACGAGCAGTACTTC. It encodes CASSFQQGQVSYEQYF.

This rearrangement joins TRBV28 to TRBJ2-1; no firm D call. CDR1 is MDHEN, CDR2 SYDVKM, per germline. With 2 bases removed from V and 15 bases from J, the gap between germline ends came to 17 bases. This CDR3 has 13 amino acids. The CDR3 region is CASSLLGPPGWFF. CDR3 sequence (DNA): TGTGCCAGCAGTTTACTTGGACCTCCCGGATGGTTCTTC.

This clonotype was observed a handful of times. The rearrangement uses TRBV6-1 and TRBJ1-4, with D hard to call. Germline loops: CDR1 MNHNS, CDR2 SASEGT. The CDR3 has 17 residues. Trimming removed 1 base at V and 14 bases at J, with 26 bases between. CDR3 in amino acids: CASSEVGAALWMKRLFF. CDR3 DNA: TGTGCCAGCAGTGAAGTGGGCGCAGCCCTCTGGATGAAAAGGCTGTTTTTT.

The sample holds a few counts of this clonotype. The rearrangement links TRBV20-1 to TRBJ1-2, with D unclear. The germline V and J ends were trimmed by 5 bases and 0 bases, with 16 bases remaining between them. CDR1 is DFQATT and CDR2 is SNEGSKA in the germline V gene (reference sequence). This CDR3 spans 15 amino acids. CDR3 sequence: CSARANGDSNYGYTF. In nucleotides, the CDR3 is TGCAGTGCTCGTGCCAACGGGGATTCTAACTATGGCTACACCTTC.

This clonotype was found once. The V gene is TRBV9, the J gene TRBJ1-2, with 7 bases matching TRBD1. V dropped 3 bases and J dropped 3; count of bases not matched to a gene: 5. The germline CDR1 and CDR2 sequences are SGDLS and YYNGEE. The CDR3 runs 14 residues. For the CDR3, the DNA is TGTGCCAGCAGCGCCCGGGACAGAGACTATGGCTACACCTTC. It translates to CASSARDRDYGYTF.

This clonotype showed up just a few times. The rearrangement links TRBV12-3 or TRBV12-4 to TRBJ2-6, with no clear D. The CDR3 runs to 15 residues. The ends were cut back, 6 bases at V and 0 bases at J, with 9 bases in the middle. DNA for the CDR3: TGTGCCAGCAGCCAGCAGCCCTCTGGGGCCAACGTCCTGACTTTC. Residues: CASSQQPSGANVLTF.

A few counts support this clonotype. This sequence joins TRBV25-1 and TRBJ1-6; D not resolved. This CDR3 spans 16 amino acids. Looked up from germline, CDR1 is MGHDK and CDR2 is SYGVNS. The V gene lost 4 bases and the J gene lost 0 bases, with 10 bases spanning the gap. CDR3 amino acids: CASSGYLGSYNSPLHF. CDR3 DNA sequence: TGTGCCAGCAGTGGGTACTTGGGCTCCTATAATTCACCCCTCCACTTT. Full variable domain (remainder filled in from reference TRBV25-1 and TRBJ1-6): EADIYQTPRYLVIGTGKKITLECSQTMGHDKMYWYQQDPGMELHLIHYSYGVNSTEKGDLSSESTVSRIRTEHFPLTLESARPSHTSQYLCASSGYLGSYNSPLHFGNGTRLTVT.

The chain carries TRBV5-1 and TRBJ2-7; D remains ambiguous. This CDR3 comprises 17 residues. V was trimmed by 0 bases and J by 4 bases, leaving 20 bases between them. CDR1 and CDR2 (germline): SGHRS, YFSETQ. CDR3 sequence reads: CASSLVSPTARQYEQYF. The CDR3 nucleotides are TGCGCCAGCAGCTTGGTCTCCCCCACGGCCCGTCAGTACGAGCAGTACTTC.

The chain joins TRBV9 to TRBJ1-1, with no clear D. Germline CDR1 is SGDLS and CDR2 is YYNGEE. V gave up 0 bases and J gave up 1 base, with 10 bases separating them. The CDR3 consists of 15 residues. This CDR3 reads CASSVEEMGNTEAFF. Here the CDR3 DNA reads TGTGCCAGCAGCGTAGAAGAAATGGGGAACACTGAAGCTTTCTTT.

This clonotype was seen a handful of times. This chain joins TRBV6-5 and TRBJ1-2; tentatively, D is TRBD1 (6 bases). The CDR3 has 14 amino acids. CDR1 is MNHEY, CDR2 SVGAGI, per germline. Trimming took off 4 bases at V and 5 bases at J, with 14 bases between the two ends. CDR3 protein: CASSLAGDRYGYTF. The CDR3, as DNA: TGTGCCAGCAGTTTAGCAGGGGACCGATATGGCTACACCTTC.

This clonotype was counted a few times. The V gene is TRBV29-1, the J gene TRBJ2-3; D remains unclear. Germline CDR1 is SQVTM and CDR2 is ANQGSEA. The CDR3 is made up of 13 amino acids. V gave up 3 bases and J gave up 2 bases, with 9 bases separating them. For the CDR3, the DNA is TGCAGCGTTGACAACAGCGACACAGATACGCAGTATTTT. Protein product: CSVDNSDTDTQYF.

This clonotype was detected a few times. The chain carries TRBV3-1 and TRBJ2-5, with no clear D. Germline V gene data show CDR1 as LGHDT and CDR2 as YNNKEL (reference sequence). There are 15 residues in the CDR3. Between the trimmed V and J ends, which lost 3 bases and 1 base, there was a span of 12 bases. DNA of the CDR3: TGTGCCAGCAGCCATCAGGAGACCTTCCAAGAGACCCAGTACTTC. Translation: CASSHQETFQETQYF.